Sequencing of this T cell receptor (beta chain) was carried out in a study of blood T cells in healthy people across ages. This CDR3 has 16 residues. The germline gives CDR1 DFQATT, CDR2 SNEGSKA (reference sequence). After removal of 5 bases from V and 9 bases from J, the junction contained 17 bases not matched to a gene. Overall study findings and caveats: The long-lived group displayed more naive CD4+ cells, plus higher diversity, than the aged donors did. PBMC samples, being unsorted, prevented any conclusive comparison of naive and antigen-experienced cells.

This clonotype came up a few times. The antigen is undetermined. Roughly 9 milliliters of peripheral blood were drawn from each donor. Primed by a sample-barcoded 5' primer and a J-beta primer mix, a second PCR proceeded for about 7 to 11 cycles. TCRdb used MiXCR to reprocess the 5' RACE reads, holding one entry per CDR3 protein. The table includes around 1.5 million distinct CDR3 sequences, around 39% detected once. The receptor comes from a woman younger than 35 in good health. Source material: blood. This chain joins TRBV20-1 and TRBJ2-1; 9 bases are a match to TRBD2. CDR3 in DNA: TGCAGTGCTGCTGACGAGAGCGGGAGGTTTCGGAGTGAGCAGTTCTTC. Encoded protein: CSAADESGRFRSEQFF.